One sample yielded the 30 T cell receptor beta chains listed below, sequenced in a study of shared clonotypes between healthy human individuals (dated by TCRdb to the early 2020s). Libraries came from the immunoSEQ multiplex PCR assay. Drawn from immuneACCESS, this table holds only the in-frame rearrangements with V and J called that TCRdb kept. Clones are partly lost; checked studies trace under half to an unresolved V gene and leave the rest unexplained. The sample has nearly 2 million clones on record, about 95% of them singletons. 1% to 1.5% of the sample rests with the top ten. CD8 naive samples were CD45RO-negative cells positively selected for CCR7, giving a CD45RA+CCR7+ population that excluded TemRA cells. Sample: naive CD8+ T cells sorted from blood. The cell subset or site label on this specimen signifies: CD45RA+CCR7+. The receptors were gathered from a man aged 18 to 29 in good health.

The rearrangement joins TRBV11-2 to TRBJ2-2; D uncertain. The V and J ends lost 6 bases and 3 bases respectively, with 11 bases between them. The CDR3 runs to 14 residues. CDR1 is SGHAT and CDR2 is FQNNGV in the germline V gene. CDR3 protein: CASRYSPDTGELFF. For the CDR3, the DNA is TGTGCCAGCAGATACTCACCGGACACCGGGGAGCTGTTTTTT.

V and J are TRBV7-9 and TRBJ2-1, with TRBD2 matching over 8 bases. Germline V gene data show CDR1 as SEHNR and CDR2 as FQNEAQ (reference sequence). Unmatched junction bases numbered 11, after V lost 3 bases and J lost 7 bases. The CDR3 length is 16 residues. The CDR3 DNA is TGTGCCAGCAGCTTGCCCCCCAGCGGGAGTAGGAATGAGCAGTTCTTC. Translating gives CASSLPPSGSRNEQFF.

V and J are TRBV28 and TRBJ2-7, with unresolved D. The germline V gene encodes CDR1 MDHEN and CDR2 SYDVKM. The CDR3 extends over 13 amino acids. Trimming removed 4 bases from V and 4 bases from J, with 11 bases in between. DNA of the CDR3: TGTGCCAGCAGTTCTAGGGCCGAATACGAGCAGTACTTC. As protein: CASSSRAEYEQYF. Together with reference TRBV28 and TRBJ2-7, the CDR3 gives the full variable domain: DVKVTQSSRYLVKRTGEKVFLECVQDMDHENMFWYRQDPGLGLRLIYFSYDVKMKEKGDIPEGYSVSREKKERFSLILESASTNQTSMYLCASSSRAEYEQYFGPGTRLTVT.

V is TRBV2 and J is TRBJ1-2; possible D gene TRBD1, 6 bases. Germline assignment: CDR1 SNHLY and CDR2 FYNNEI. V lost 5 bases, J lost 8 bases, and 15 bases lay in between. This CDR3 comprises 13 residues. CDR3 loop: CASSYPTGSGYTF. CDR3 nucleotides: TGTGCCAGCAGTTACCCAACAGGGTCGGGCTACACCTTC. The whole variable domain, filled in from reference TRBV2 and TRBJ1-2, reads EPEVTQTPSHQVTQMGQEVILRCVPISNHLYFYWYRQILGQKVEFLVSFYNNEISEKSEIFDDQFSVERPDGSNFTLKIRSTKLEDSAMYFCASSYPTGSGYTFGSGTRLTVV.

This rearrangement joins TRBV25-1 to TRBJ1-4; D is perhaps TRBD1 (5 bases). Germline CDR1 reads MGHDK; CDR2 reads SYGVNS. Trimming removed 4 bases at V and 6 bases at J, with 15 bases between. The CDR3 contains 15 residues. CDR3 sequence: CASSGFGADYEKLFF. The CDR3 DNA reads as TGTGCCAGCAGTGGGTTTGGGGCGGATTATGAAAAACTGTTTTTT.

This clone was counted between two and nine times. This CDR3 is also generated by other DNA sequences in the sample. CDR3 loop: CSVEGYGYTF. DNA of the CDR3: TGCAGCGTTGAAGGTTATGGCTACACCTTC. The rearrangement joins TRBV29-1 to TRBJ1-2; D not certain. Germline assignment: CDR1 SQVTM and CDR2 ANQGSEA. Between the trimmed V and J ends, which lost 1 base and 5 bases, there was a span of 2 bases. The CDR3 sequence is 10 residues long.

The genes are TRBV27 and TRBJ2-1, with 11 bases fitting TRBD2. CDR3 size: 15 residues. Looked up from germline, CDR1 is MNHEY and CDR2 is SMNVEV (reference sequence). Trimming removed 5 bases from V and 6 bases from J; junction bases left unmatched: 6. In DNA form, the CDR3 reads TGTGCCAGCAGTCTAACTAGCGGGGGCCGCAATGAGCAGTTCTTC. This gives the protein CASSLTSGGRNEQFF.

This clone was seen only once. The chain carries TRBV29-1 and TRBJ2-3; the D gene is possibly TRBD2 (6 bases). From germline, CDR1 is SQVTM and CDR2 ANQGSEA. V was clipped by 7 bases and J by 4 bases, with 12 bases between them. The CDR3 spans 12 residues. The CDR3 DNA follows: TGCAGCGCCCCGGCGGGATCAGATACGCAGTATTTT. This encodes CSAPAGSDTQYF.

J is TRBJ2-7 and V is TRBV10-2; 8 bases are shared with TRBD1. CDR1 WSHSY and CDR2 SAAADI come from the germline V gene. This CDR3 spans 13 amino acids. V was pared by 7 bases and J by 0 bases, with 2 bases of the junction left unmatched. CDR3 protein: CASKDRDSYEQYF. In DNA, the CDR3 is TGCGCCAGCAAGGACAGGGACTCCTACGAGCAGTACTTC.

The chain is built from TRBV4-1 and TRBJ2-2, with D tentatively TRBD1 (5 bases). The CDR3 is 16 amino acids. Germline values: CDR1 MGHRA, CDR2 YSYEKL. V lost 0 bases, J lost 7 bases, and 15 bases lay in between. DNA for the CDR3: TGCGCCAGCAGCCAAGATCCAGGGAAGGGTCACGGGGAGCTGTTTTTT. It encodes CASSQDPGKGHGELFF.

The DNA of the CDR3 is TGTGCCAGCAGCTTAGTACAGGCTAGCACAGATACGCAGTATTTT. It is translated as CASSLVQASTDTQYF. The V and J genes are TRBV11-2 and TRBJ2-3; possible D gene TRBD1, 5 bases. Trimming removed 1 base at V and 0 bases at J, with 8 bases between. Per germline, CDR1 SGHAT and CDR2 FQNNGV. The CDR3 is made up of 15 amino acids. Full variable domain (outside the CDR3, taken from reference TRBV11-2 and TRBJ2-3): EAGVAQSPRYKIIEKRQSVAFWCNPISGHATLYWYQQILGQGPKLLIQFQNNGVVDDSQLPKDRFSAERLKGVDSTLKIQPAKLEDSAVYLCASSLVQASTDTQYFGPGTRLTVL.

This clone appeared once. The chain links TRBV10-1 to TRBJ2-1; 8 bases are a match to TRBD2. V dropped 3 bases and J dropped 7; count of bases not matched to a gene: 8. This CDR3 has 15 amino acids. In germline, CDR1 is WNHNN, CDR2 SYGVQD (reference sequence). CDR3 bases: TGCGCCAGCAGTGACCTAGCGGGCGATTCAAATGAGCAGTTCTTC. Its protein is CASSDLAGDSNEQFF.

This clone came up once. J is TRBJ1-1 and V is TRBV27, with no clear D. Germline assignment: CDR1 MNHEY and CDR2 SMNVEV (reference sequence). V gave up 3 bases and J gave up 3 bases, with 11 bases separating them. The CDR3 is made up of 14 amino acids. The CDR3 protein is CASSFLGSHTEAFF. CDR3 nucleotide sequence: TGTGCCAGCAGTTTTCTAGGGTCGCACACTGAAGCTTTCTTT.

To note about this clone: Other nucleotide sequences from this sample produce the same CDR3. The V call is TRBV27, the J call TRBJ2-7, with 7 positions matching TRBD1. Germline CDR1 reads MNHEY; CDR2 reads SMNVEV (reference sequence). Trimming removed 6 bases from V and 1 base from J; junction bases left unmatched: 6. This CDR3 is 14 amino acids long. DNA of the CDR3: TGTGCCAGCAGATCGGGACAGTCATCCTACGAGCAGTACTTC. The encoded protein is CASRSGQSSYEQYF.

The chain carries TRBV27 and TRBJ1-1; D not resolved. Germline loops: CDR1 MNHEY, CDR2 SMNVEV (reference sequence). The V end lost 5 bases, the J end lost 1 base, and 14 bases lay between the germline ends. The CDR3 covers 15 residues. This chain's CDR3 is CASSPDGGWNTEAFF. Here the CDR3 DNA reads TGTGCCAGCAGTCCGGACGGAGGGTGGAACACTGAAGCTTTCTTT.

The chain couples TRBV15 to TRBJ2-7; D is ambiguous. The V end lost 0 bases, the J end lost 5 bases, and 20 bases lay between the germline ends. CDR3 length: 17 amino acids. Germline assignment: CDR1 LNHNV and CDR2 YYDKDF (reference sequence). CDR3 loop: CATSRDNPAVFINEQYF. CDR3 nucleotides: TGTGCCACCAGCAGAGATAATCCAGCCGTCTTCATCAACGAGCAGTACTTC.

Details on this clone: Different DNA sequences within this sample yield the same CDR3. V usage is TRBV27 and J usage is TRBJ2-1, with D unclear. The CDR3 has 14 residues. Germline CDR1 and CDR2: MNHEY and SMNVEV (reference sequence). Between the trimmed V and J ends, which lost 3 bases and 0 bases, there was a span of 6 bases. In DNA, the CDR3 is TGTGCCAGCAGTTTGAGGAGCTCCTACAATGAGCAGTTCTTC. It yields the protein CASSLRSSYNEQFF.

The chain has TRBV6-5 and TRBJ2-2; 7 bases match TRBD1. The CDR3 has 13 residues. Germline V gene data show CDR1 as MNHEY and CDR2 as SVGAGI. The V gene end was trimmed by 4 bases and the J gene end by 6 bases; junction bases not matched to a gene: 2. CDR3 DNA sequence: TGTGCCAGCAGTTGGACAGGCCCCGGGGAGCTGTTTTTT. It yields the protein CASSWTGPGELFF.

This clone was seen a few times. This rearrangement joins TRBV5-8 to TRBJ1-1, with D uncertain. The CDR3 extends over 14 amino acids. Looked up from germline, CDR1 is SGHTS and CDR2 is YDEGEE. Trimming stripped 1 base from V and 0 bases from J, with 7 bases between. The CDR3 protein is CASSLTQVNTEAFF. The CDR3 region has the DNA TGTGCCAGCAGCTTGACCCAGGTGAACACTGAAGCTTTCTTT.

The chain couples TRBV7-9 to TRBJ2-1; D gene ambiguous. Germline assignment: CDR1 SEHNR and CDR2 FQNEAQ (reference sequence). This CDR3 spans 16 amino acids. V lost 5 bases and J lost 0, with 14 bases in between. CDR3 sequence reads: CASSPTDPSSYNEQFF. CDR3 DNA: TGTGCCAGCAGCCCCACTGACCCCAGCTCCTACAATGAGCAGTTCTTC.

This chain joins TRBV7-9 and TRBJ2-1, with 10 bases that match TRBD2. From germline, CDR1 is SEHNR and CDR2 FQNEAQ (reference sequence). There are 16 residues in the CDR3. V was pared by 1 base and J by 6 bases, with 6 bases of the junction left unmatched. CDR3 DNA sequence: TGTGCCAGCAGCTTAGGAGCGGGAGGGCCGGTCAATGAGCAGTTCTTC. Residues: CASSLGAGGPVNEQFF.

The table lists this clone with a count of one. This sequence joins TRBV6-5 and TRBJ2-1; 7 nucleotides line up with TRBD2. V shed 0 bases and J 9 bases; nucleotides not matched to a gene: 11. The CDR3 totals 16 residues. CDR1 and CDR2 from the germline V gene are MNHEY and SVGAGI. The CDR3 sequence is CASSYSNQREYSEQFF. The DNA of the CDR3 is TGTGCCAGCAGTTACTCGAACCAGCGGGAATATAGTGAGCAGTTCTTC.

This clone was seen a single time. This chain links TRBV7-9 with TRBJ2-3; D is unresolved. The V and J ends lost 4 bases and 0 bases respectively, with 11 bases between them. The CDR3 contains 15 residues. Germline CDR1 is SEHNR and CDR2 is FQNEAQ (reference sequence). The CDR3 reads CASSSRVSSTDTQYF. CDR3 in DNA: TGTGCCAGCAGCTCCCGGGTCTCTAGCACAGATACGCAGTATTTT.

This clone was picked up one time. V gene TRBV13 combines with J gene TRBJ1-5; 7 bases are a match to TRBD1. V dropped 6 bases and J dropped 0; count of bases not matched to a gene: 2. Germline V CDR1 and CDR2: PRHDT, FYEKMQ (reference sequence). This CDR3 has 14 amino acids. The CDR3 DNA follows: TGTGCCAGCAGTCACAGGGGTAGCAATCAGCCCCAGCATTTT. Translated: CASSHRGSNQPQHF. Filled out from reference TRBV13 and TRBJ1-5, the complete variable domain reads AAGVIQSPRHLIKEKRETATLKCYPIPRHDTVYWYQQGPGQDPQFLISFYEKMQSDKGSIPDRFSAQQFSDYHSELNMSSLELGDSALYFCASSHRGSNQPQHFGDGTRLSIL.

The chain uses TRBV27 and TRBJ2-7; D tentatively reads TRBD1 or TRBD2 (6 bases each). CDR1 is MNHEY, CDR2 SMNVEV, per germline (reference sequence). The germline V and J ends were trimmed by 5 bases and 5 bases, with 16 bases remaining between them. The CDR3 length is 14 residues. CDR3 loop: CASSIQGRENEQYF. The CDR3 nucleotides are TGTGCCAGCAGTATCCAGGGGCGGGAAAACGAGCAGTACTTC.

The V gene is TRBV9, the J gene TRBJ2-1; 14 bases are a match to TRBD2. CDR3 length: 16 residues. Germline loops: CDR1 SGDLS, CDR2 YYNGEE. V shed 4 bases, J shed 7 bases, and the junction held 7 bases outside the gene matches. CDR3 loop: CASSPGTSGSPNEQFF. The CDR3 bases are TGTGCCAGCAGCCCCGGGACTAGCGGGAGTCCAAATGAGCAGTTCTTC. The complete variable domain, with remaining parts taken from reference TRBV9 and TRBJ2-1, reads DSGVTQTPKHLITATGQRVTLRCSPRSGDLSVYWYQQSLDQGLQFLIQYYNGEERAKGNILERFSAQQFPDLHSELNLSSLELGDSALYFCASSPGTSGSPNEQFFGPGTRLTVL.

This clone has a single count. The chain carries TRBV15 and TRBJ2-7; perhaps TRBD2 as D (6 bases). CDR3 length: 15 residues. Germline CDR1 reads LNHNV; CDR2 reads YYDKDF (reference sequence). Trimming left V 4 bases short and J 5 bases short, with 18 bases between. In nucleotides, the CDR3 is TGTGCCACCAGCATGTTGACGCGGGGACGGGACGAGCAGTACTTC. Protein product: CATSMLTRGRDEQYF.

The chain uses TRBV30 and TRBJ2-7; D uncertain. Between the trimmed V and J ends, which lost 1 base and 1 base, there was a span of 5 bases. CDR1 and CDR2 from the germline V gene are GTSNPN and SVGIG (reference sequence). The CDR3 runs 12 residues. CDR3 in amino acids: CAWSEESYEQYF. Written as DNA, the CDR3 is TGTGCCTGGAGTGAAGAATCCTACGAGCAGTACTTC.

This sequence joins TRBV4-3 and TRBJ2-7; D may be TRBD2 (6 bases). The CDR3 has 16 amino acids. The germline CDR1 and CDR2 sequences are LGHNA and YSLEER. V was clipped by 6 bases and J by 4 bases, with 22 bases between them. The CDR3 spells CASRSKIGSGNYEQYF. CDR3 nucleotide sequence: TGCGCCAGCAGGTCCAAGATAGGTAGCGGTAATTACGAGCAGTACTTC.

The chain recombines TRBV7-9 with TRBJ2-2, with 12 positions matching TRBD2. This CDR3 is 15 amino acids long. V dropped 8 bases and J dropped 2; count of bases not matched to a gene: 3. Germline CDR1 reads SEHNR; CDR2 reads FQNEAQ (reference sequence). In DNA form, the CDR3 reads TGTGCCAGCTCCGGACTAGCGGGAAACACCGGGGAGCTGTTTTTT. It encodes CASSGLAGNTGELFF.